This T cell receptor (beta chain) was identified in a study of blood T cell repertoires in COVID-19. Using immunoSEQ multiplex PCR, the repertoire was profiled, and TCRdb retains in-frame clones only, with some absent. This sample yields around 450,000 clones, of which about 90% are seen a single time; 0.7% belongs to the top ten. The cohort comprised adults aged about 18 to 90 years residing in under 30 US areas. Cohort 3 donors counted as recovered after two negative PCRs, clearance, or resolved symptoms. The CDR3 contains 15 residues. Germline lookup yields CDR1 LNHDA and CDR2 SQIVND (reference sequence). V shed 6 bases and J 2 bases; nucleotides not matched to a gene: 9.

The TCR sequence derives from a woman under 30 who had recovered from COVID-19. The chain recombines TRBV19 with TRBJ2-7; TRBD1 matches at 8 bases. The source material was PBMCs or T cells enriched from blood (not recorded which). The CDR3 protein is CASSPTDRATYEQYF. As DNA, the CDR3 is TGTGCCAGTAGCCCCACGGACAGGGCGACCTACGAGCAGTACTTC.